Listed below are T cell receptor beta chains from one sample, sequenced in a study of blood T cell repertoires in COVID-19. Measured with immunoSEQ multiplex PCR; TCRdb has only the in-frame clones, and not every one. Found here are some 220,000 clones, roughly 85% of them singletons; the top ten hold less than 4.5%. Sample: PBMCs or T cells enriched from blood (not recorded which). These receptors all stem from a woman aged 35 to 49 with acute COVID-19. Each CDR3 is given with its conserved first and last residue. Fields, in order: V gene, CDR3 protein.

TRBV11-2 CASSGRGAGEAFF
TRBV19 CASSLLRSQGARRTEAFF
TRBV6-6 CATKSGDFQFF
TRBV7-3 CASSPAVGGVGGMNTEAFF
TRBV11-2 CASSSRVGDKVNF
TRBV18 CASSLRQGSTDTQYF
TRBV4-3 CASSQVYRDTQYF
TRBV2 CASSLRRESGANVLTF
TRBV7-9 CASSLDSRTDTQYF
TRBV19 CASSIRSGDSGNTIYF
TRBV27 CASSVDRAHYGYTF
TRBV27 CASSVTVVGTEAFF
TRBV30 CAWKPPSGGYTF
TRBV7-9 CASSLVQGRTGELFF
TRBV7-9 CASSPPPGQGDTQYF
TRBV30 CAWRTGTGDAGLF
TRBV4-3 CASSQGLSSGDTQYF
TRBV18 CASSPGQQETQYF
TRBV5-1 CASSRFVGRNQETQYF
TRBV5-8 CASSPGISGNTIYF
TRBV7-2 CASSLNARGWNEQFF
TRBV7-3 CASSYSPSGIQETQYF
TRBV7-9 CASRDRDRVNSPLHF
TRBV5-1 CASSLVGGPDTQYF
TRBV27 CASSLLREPYSPLHF
TRBV7-9 CASSSRDRGNTGELFF
TRBV19 CASSFGQGGYEQYF
TRBV27 CASSPSILTGYPDGYTF
TRBV4-2 CASSHWDREYGYTF
TRBV9 CASSRASNYGYTF
TRBV15 CATSRDRLSDEQFF
TRBV9 CASSVGHSTDTQYF
TRBV7-2 CASSSRQGARGYTF
TRBV6-2/TRBV6-3 CASSYNARNTEAFF
TRBV5-1 CASSTATNEKLFF
TRBV7-9 CASSSPGGAEDTQYF
TRBV5-6 CASSLKTGGYSPLHF
TRBV9 CASSVVAGGPMYEQFF
TRBV6-5 CASSYSTGSTGELFF
TRBV2 CASSYGPNSPLHF
TRBV5-6 CASSWNPDRRYGYTF
TRBV9 CASSVVPGADGNTIYF
TRBV5-8 CASRATGRNYGYTF
TRBV5-1 CASSLEGQGAINEQFF
TRBV9 CASSWTGGQGSDEQFF
TRBV5-1 CASSRGRGGYEKLFF
TRBV9 CASSDGTSGGIAKDNEQFF
TRBV5-1 CASSLWSGGLQETQYF
TRBV6-6 CASTLLGQGNTEAFF
TRBV13 CASSPGWVGGRNEQFF
TRBV18 CASSHEGGLNSPLHF
TRBV7-9 CASSYGRGTEKLNTEAFF
TRBV5-4 CASSPVTQQETQYF
TRBV5-1 CASSERSGQGGGYTF
TRBV3-1/TRBV3-2 CASSHMRQGVSQFF